This TCR beta chain was sequenced in a study of blood T cell repertoires in COVID-19. On the study more broadly: COVID-19 samples from acute and convalescent phases originated in the United States, Italy and Spain. T cells, B-cell-depleted T cells, or PBMCs supplied cDNA or gDNA.

Source study methods: Researchers report that nucleated cell counts were estimated from reference gene primer amplification. The assay was immunoSEQ multiplex PCR, and TCRdb's table has in-frame clones only and misses some. V and J calls and clone size are as listed in that table; D and trimming were resolved from the DNA. The sample includes about 160,000 clones, roughly four fifths seen only once; the top ten take 8% to 13%. The CDR3 runs to 16 residues. Germline CDR1 LGHDT, CDR2 YNNKEL (reference sequence). With V trimmed by 1 base and J by 8 bases, 6 bases remained unmatched. Sequencing was performed on peripheral blood. The TCR was taken from a man in his fifties or sixties with active or convalescent COVID-19. The chain uses TRBV3-1 (or the pseudogene TRBV3-2) and TRBJ1-4; 11 bases line up with TRBD1. This CDR3 reads CASSQAFGTGGEKLFF. CDR3 sequence (DNA): TGTGCCAGCAGCCAAGCTTTCGGGACAGGGGGAGAAAAACTGTTTTTT.